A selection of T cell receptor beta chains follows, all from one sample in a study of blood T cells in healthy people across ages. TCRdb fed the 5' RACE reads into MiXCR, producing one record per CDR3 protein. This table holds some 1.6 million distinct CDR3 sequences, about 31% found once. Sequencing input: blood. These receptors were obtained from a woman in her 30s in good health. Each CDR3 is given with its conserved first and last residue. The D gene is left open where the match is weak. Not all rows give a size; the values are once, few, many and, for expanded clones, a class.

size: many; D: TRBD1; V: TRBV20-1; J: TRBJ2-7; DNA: TGCAGTGCTAGACCTCCGGACAGGAGGAGATCCGAGCAGTACTTC; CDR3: CSARPPDRRRSEQYF
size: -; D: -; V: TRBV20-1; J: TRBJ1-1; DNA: TGCAGGGCTAGACCGGACAAAACTGAAGCTTTCTTT; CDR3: CRARPDKTEAFF
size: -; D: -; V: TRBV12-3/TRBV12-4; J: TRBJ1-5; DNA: TGTGCCAGCAGTTTTACCCCTGGTGGGCCAAATCAGCCCCAGCATTTT; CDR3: CASSFTPGGPNQPQHF
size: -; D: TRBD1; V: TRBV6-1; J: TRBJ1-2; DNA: TGTGCCAGCAGTGCGAGACAGGGGGATAACTATGGCTACACCTTC; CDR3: CASSARQGDNYGYTF
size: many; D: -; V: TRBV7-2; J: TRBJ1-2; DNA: TGTGCCAGCAGCTTAGCGAATAGGGACAATGGCTACACCTTC; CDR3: CASSLANRDNGYTF
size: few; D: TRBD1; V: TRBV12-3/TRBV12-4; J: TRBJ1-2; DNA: TGTGCCAGCAGTCCCCGGGACAGGCCGCTCTATGGCTACACCTTC; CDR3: CASSPRDRPLYGYTF
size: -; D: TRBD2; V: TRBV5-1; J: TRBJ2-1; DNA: TGCGCCAGCAGCACCGGAGGAGCGGGGGGGCTGAATGAGCAGTTCTTC; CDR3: CASSTGGAGGLNEQFF
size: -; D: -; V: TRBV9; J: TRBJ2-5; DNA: TGTGCCAGCAGCGAGGGTAGGTCATCCCCACAAGAGACCCAGTACTTC; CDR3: CASSEGRSSPQETQYF
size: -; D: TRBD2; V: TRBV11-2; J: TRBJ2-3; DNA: TGTGCCAGCAGCTTAGGGGGACTAGCGGTCCACACAGATACGCAGTATTTT; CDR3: CASSLGGLAVHTDTQYF
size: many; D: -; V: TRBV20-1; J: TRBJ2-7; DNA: TGCAGTGCCGCTCAGGGGATTGCCTACGAGCAGTACTTC; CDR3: CSAAQGIAYEQYF
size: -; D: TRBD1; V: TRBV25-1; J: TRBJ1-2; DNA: TGTGCCAGCAGTCCATACGGGACAGGGGCTTATGGCTACACCTTC; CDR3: CASSPYGTGAYGYTF
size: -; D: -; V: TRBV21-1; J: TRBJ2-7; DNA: TGTGCCAGCAGCAAATCGGAGGGCTCCTACGAGCAGTACTTC; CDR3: CASSKSEGSYEQYF
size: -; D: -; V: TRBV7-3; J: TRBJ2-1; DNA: TGTGCCAGCAGCTCAAGGAAACTAGCAGACTACAATGAGCAGTTCTTC; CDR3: CASSSRKLADYNEQFF
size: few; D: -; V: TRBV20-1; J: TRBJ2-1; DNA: TGCAGTGCTAGAGGGGCGGGGAGCTCCTACAATGAGCAGTTCTTC; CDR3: CSARGAGSSYNEQFF
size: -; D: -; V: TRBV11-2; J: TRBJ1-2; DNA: TGTGCCAGCAGCTATAACAGTAACTATGGCTACACCTTC; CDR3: CASSYNSNYGYTF
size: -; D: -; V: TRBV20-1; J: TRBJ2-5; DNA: TGCAGTGCTAGCCCCAGGGGAGGAGAGACCCAGTACTTC; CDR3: CSASPRGGETQYF
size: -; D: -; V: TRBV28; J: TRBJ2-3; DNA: TGTGCCAGCAGTTCCCGTTTGGTCGGAGGTACGCAGTATTTT; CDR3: CASSSRLVGGTQYF
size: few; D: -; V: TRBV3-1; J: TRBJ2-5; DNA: TGTGCCAGCAGCCAAGGGTCGGTAGAGGGGCAGTACTTC; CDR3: CASSQGSVEGQYF
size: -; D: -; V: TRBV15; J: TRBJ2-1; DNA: TGTGCCACCAGCAGAGATCTGGGGCAGGGGGGTGAGCAGTTCTTC; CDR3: CATSRDLGQGGEQFF
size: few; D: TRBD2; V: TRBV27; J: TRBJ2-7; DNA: TGTGCCAGCAGTCCCCGGGACTACACCTACGAGCAGTACTTC; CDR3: CASSPRDYTYEQYF
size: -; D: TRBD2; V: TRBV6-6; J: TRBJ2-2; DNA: TGTGCCAGCACCCCAGGGTTCGCGGGGGAAGGGGAGCTGTTTTTT; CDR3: CASTPGFAGEGELFF
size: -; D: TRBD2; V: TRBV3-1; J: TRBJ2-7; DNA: TGTGCCAGCAGCCAAGACCGACTAGCGCTTTACGAGCAGTACTTC; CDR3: CASSQDRLALYEQYF
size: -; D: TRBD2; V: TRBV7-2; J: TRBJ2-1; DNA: TGTGCCAGCAGCTTAGGAGCGGGGGGGGCTTTGGAGCAGTTCTTC; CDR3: CASSLGAGGALEQFF
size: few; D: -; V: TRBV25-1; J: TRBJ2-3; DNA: TGTGCCAGCAGTGAAAACTGGCCGACGCAGTATTTT; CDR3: CASSENWPTQYF
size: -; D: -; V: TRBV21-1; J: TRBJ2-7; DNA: TGTGCCAGCAGCAAGAAGACTACCGGCTACGAGCAGTACTTC; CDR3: CASSKKTTGYEQYF
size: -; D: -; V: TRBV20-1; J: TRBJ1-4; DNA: TGCAGTGCTAGAAGAGGGCCAACTAATGAAAAACTGTTTTTT; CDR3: CSARRGPTNEKLFF
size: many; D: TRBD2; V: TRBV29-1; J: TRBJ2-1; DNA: TGCAGCGTTGAAGACACAGTCAAACCGGGACTAGGACGGATTGAGCAGTTCTTC; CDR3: CSVEDTVKPGLGRIEQFF
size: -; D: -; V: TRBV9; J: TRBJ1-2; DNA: TGTGCCAGCAGCCGCGGCAGAACTATTAACTATGGCTACACCTTC; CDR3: CASSRGRTINYGYTF
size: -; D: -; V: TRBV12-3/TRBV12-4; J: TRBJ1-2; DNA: TGTGCCAGCAGTTTCTTTCTCAGTAGCCCAGACTATGGCTACACCTTC; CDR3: CASSFFLSSPDYGYTF
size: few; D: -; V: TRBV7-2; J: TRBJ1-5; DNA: TGTGCCAGCAGCTGGCGGGGGGGTAGGGGCAATCAGCCCCAGCATTTT; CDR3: CASSWRGGRGNQPQHF
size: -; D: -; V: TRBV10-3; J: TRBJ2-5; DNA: TGTGCCATCGGGCAGGGTCGGGAGACTCGGTACTTC; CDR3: CAIGQGRETRYF
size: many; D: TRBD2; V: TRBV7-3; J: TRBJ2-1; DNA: TGTGCCAGCAGCCCCGGGACTAGGATCGATGAGCAGTTCTTC; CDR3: CASSPGTRIDEQFF
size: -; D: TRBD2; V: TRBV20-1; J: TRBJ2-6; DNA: TGCAGTGCCTCTCATAGACTAGTGGCGGGGGGGACCCCTGGGGCCAACGTCCTGACTTTC; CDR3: CSASHRLVAGGTPGANVLTF
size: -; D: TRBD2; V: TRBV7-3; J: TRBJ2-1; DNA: TGTGCCAGCAGCACGGGAGGGCTCAATGAGCAGTTCTTC; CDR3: CASSTGGLNEQFF
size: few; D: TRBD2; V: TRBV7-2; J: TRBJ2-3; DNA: TGTGCCAGCAGCTTGACAAAGCGGGAGTTCACAGATACGCAGTATTTT; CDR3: CASSLTKREFTDTQYF
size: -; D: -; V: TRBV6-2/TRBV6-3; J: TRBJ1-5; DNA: TGTGCCAGCAGTTACGTTATATCGGATCAGCCCCAGCATTTT; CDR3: CASSYVISDQPQHF
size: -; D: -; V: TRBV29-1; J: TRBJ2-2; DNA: TGCAGCGGCAGACAGACCCCAGGGTTCGGGGAGCTGTTTTTT; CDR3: CSGRQTPGFGELFF
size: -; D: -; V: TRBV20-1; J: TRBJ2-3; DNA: TGCAGTGCTAGAGACAACCTGGAGGATAGGCAGTATTTT; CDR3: CSARDNLEDRQYF
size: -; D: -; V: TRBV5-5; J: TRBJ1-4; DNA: TGTGCCAGCAGCTTGGGAAGCGAGGGAATAAGGGAAAAACTGTTTTTT; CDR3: CASSLGSEGIREKLFF
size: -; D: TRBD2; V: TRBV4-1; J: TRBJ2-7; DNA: TGCGCCAGCAGCCAAGGACGGGGGGACCACGAGCAGTACTTC; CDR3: CASSQGRGDHEQYF
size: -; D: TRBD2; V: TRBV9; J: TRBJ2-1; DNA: TGTGCCAGCAGCGTAGGGCCTAGCGGGAGGTACAATGAGCAGTTCTTC; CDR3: CASSVGPSGRYNEQFF
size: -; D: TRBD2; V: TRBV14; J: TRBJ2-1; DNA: TGTGCCAGCAGCCACCCCCCTAGCGGGAACGCTGAGCAGTGCTTC; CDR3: CASSHPPSGNAEQCF
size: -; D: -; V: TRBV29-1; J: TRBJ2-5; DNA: TGCAGCGTTGAAGATCCAGTTAAAACTCCAGAGACCCAGTACTTC; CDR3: CSVEDPVKTPETQYF
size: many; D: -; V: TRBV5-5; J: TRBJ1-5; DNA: TGTGCCAGCAGCCTGTATAGCAATCAGCCCCAGCATTTT; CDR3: CASSLYSNQPQHF
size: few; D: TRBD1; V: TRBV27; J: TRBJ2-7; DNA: TGTGCCAGCGGACAGGCGGTTTCCTACGAGCAGTACTTC; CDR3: CASGQAVSYEQYF
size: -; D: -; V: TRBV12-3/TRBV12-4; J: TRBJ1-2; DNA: TGTGCCGCCGGAAATTACCATGGCTACACCTTC; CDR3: CAAGNYHGYTF
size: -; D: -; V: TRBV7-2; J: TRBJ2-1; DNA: TGTGCCAGCAACCGAAGTACTCACCACTACAATGAGCAGTTCTTC; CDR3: CASNRSTHHYNEQFF
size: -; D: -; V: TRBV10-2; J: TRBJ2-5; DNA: TGCGCCAGCAGTGCGGTAAACGTCTTGAGAGGGGGAACACAAGAGACCCAGTACTTC; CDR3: CASSAVNVLRGGTQETQYF
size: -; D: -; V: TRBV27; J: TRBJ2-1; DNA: TGTGCCACCGACAGTTTTCCAAGCTCCTACAATGAGCAGTTCTTC; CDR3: CATDSFPSSYNEQFF
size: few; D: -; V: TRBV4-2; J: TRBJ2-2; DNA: TGTGCCAGCAGCCAAGGGCCCTTTAACACCGGGGAGCTGTTTTTT; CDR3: CASSQGPFNTGELFF